This T cell receptor (beta chain) appears in the sequencing data of a study of T cell responses to AZD1222 COVID-19 vaccine (dated by TCRdb to the early 2020s). Study-level background: TCR sequencing covered about 230 trial participants: 200 to 210 given two doses of AZD1222 and 26 given two doses of MenACWY control vaccine. Trial participants were enrolled by age into subgroups of 18-55, 56-69 and 70-plus years, and 148, 28 and 57 TCR-sequenced participants, respectively, were included in these subgroups. The study at large found these results: Spike-specific TCR breadth and depth rose significantly after two AZD1222 doses compared with day 0 and with MenACWY recipients. Because no day 14 peak-response samples were available, the repertoires could be characterized only after the peak T cell response. Participants were mostly white British, with more females than males. The authors suggested clonal diversity may have been underestimated. The whole spike protein was spanned by vaccine-associated CD4 TCRs, and dominant responses were seen in regions 160-218 and 743-854. Epitopes outside the regions mutated in the B.1.351 and B.1.1.7 variants were reportedly recognized by nearly half of the unique spike-specific TCRs. Conclusions about previously exposed vaccinees are limited, since just 6 or 7 AZD1222 recipients were seropositive for SARS-CoV-2 at baseline. In the small 56-69-year group, the increase in depth fell short of significance, most likely because of low power.

Including cysteine and phenylalanine, the CDR3 has 12 amino acids. Only the CDR3 DNA is retained, 36 bases long and in frame from the first base. CDR1 and CDR2 were assigned from the germline V gene as MNHNS and SASEGT. V trim: 3 bases; J trim: 6 bases; unmatched bases: 2. The CDR3 regions of human TCRbeta chains were analyzed by immunosequencing. The source study handled its data this way. Repertoire TCRs were checked for matches against a reference library of SARS-CoV-2-specific TCRs that had been generated using the MIRA antigen-specificity platform. Breadth was defined as the fraction of unique TCRs that were SARS-CoV-2-associated. Depth was defined as the fraction of total T cells that were SARS-CoV-2-associated. Each spike-specific TCR was assigned to its reactive spike region and to a CD4 or CD8 class using the MIRA data. Log10-transformed breadth and depth values were compared by one-way ANOVA with Sidak's multiple comparisons tests. The clones in this table, taken by TCRdb from immuneACCESS, are in-frame only. Not every clone is retained; where verified, under half of the shortfall comes from an unresolved V gene, and the cause of the rest is unknown. V and J calls plus clone size are reproduced from that table; the DNA served to infer D and trimming. In all, the sample holds under 130,000 clones, and roughly nine tenths of those were seen once. The biggest ten clones account for about 2.5% of the sample.

Explained via the paper, the time point label denotes: about 28 days (+/-7) after the second vaccine dose. AZD1222 recipients with second doses at about 4 weeks or about 12 weeks were pooled, because spike-specific TCR depth and breadth did not differ between schedules. Samples from vaccinated people were obtained from the UK trials COV001 and COV002, which included a single-blind randomized controlled phase 2/3 trial of AZD1222 (ChAdOx1 nCoV-19) in healthy adults. For TCRbeta chain sequencing, PBMC samples were collected from trial participants at day 0 and at day 28 after the second dose. Concerning this clone: Its antigen target is currently unknown. The input lacks base qualities; no much larger clone sits a single base away.

This TCR came from an adult who received the AZD1222 COVID-19 vaccine. The chain couples TRBV6-1 to TRBJ2-7, with 7 central nucleotides matching TRBD1. Specimen: peripheral blood, collected 28 days after the second AZD1222 dose. Here the CDR3 is given as CASSDGTVEQYF. At the DNA level, the sequence is TGTGCCAGCAGTGACGGGACAGTCGAGCAGTACTTC.